This T cell receptor (beta chain) was documented in a study of CD8 T cells in Susac syndrome (dated by TCRdb to between 2017 and 2020). Regarding the research as a whole: Whether CD8+ T cell activation and differentiation in Susac syndrome was antigen driven was tested using repertoire sequencing.

CDR1 and CDR2 are read off the germline V gene as SNHLY and FYNNEI. Reading from cysteine to phenylalanine, the CDR3 counts 15 amino acids. The retained sequence is limited to the CDR3, 45 bases, with the frame set at the first base. V sheds 1 base and J sheds 3 bases, leaving 11 bases between their ends. RNA was extracted using the RNeasy kit, and roughly 0.5 to 1 ug of the RNA was reverse transcribed with random hexamers. TCR beta CDR3 regions were amplified with the immunoSEQ multiplex PCR assay covering 54 Vbeta and 13 Jbeta segments. PCR amplification bias was corrected using a synthetic template baseline for primer optimization and computational correction. Regarding the original processing steps: Only productive sequences were kept, with reads annotated to V, D and J genes according to IMGT and analyzed in immunoSEQ Analyzer. Clonality was computed as one minus Shannon entropy normalized by log2 of the number of productive unique sequences. Public and private clones were assessed among the 100 most prevalent clones of each patient and control. Susac-specific clones were defined as absent from healthy and MS cohorts, about 1,100 published viral clones and other ImmuneACCESS disease sequences. TCRdb reprocessed the public reads (quality trimming at Q25 with fastp, clone calling with MiXCR) and kept in-frame beta chains. Duplicate CDR3 protein sequences are folded into a single record with the most common DNA and genes. These V and J calls rely on TCRdb rather than the paper's analysis. Within this sample are 110,000 or so distinct CDR3 sequences, with around 92% of them counted one time only. The top ten clonotypes cover roughly 0.088% of the sample.

Peripheral blood CD8+ and CD4+ T cells from healthy donors, Susac syndrome patients and multiple sclerosis patients were profiled using high-throughput TCR beta sequencing. The multiple sclerosis controls were treatment-naive patients whose relapsing-remitting disease, either stable or active, fulfilled the revised McDonald criteria. Bulk CD8+ and CD4+ T cells were purified by magnetic negative isolation, whereas CD8+ TEMRA cells were enriched by FACS. Blood was drawn into EDTA tubes, processed within 24 hours, and PBMCs were isolated by density gradient centrifugation. PBMCs intended for TCR sequencing were cryopreserved in liquid nitrogen and thawed later in a water bath at 37 degrees C. The sorted or isolated CD4+, CD8+ and CD8+ TEMRA cells had a purity of 90% or higher. The paper's findings and limits, for the study overall: The number of individuals in the TCR sequencing and HLA analysis was acknowledged as relatively small.

On this clonotype itself: Its antigen specificity is not known. Base qualities are missing; no much larger clone stands one base away.

The sample was CD4+ T cells from PBMCs. The TCR was taken from a human donor with multiple sclerosis. The chain employs TRBV2 and TRBJ2-3; there is no confident call for the D gene. The nucleotide sequence is given as TGTGCCAGCAGTGAAGTAAGGCAGAAAACAGATACGCAGTATTTT. Its translation reads: CASSEVRQKTDTQYF.